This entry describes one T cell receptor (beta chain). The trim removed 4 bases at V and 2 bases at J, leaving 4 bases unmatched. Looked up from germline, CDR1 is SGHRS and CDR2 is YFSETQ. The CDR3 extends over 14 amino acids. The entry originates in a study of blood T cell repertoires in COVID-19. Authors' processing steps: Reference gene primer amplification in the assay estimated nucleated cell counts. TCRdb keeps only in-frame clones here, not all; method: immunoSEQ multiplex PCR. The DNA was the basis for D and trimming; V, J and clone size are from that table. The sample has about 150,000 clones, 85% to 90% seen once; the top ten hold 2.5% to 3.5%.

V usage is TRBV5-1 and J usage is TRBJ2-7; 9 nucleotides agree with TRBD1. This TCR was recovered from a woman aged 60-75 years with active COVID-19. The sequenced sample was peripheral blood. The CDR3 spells CASSTGTGTYEQYF. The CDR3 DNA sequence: TGCGCCAGCAGCACCGGGACAGGGACCTACGAGCAGTACTTC.